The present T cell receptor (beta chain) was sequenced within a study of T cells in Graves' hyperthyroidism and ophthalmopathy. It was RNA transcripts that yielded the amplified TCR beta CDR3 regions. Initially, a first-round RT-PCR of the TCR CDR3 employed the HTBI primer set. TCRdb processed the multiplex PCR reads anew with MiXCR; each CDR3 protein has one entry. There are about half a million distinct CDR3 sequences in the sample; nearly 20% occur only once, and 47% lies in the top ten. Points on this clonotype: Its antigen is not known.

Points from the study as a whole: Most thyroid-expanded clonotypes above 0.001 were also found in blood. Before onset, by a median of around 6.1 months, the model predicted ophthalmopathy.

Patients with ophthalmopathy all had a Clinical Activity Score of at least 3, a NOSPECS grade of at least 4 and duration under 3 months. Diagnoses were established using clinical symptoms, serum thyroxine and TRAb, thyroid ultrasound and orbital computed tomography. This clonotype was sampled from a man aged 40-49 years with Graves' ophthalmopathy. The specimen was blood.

CDR3 in amino acids: CASSLVGQGAFGYTF. The CDR3 nucleotides are TGCGCCAGCAGCTTGGTGGGACAGGGGGCCTTTGGCTACACCTTC. The chain has TRBV5-1 and TRBJ1-2; 12 nucleotides line up with TRBD1. The CDR3 contains 15 residues. Per germline, CDR1 SGHRS and CDR2 YFSETQ. The V and J ends lost 0 bases and 7 bases, in that order; junction bases with no gene match: 4.